The clone carrying this TCR beta chain turned up a few times. Its antigen remains unidentified. Germline V lookup: CDR1 SGHRS, CDR2 YFSETQ. V lost 1 base to trimming and J lost 2 bases; unmatched junction nucleotides: 4. The CDR3 extends over 15 amino acids. These data come from a study of beta chain features in type 1 diabetes. About the research overall: No age, gender or cell yield differences were seen between patients and healthy donors. Whole-study results and caveats: Moderately but significantly shorter TCRB CDR3s were found in Type 1 diabetes patients in all four CD4+ subsets.

Investigators reverse transcribed all isolated RNA, so they sequenced expressed TCRB transcripts. Method: immunoSEQ multiplex PCR; TCRdb's copy keeps in-frame clones and lacks some. This table has about 270,000 clones, 14% appearing once. CD45RO/CCR7/CD25/CD127/CD95/CD27 sorting isolated CD4+ naive, central memory, regulatory and stem cell-like memory cells. Sorted populations all exceeded 95% purity. The receptor was isolated from a man in his thirties or forties with type 1 diabetes. The sequenced sample was naive CD4+ T cells from blood. The J gene is TRBJ2-7, the V gene TRBV5-1; 9 nucleotides line up with TRBD1. CDR3 DNA: TGCGCCAGCAGCTTGCTTACAGGGGGCGCCTACGAGCAGTACTTC. Residues: CASSLLTGGAYEQYF.